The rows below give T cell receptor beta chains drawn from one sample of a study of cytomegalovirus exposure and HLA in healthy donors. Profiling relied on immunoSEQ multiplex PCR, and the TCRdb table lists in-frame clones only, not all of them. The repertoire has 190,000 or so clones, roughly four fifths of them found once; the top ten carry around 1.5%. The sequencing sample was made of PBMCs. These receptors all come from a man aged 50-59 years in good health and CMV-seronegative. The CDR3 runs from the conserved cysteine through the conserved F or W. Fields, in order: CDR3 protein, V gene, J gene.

CDR3: CASSSYGGLTNEQFF; V: TRBV5-5; J: TRBJ2-1
CDR3: CASSLGPTGSGNTIYF; V: TRBV11-3; J: TRBJ1-3
CDR3: CSTGQVYGYTF; V: TRBV20-1; J: TRBJ1-2
CDR3: CASSSGQLETQYF; V: TRBV11-3; J: TRBJ2-5
CDR3: CASSPQAGSTDTQYF; V: TRBV18; J: TRBJ2-3
CDR3: CASVTGNSYEQYF; V: TRBV28; J: -
CDR3: CASSTGRLEKLFF; V: TRBV5-6; J: TRBJ1-4
CDR3: CSSSLVGQGPPYGYTF; V: TRBV7-9; J: TRBJ1-2
CDR3: CASSPDQGPNEKLFF; V: TRBV18; J: TRBJ1-4
CDR3: CASSLWAGAVNEQFF; V: TRBV7-2; J: TRBJ2-1
CDR3: CASSLGTSGQGTQYF; V: TRBV7-8; J: TRBJ2-5
CDR3: CASSRQANSNQPQHF; V: TRBV6-5; J: TRBJ1-5
CDR3: CASSIESASGSRSKNIQYF; V: TRBV19; J: TRBJ2-4
CDR3: CASSLAGLVTDTQYF; V: TRBV7-2; J: TRBJ2-3
CDR3: CASSVATGIGEKLFF; V: TRBV2; J: TRBJ1-4
CDR3: CASSQGGTSGSLETQYF; V: TRBV4-2; J: TRBJ2-5
CDR3: CASSPRTVNTEAFF; V: TRBV7-9; J: TRBJ1-1
CDR3: CASSLERGKSYEQYF; V: TRBV7-2; J: TRBJ2-7
CDR3: CASSLTPDSYEQYF; V: TRBV27; J: TRBJ2-7
CDR3: CASSQTITTRLASSDTQYF; V: TRBV4-1; J: TRBJ2-3
CDR3: CASSLVENTIYF; V: TRBV7-2; J: TRBJ1-3
CDR3: CASTGRQGADQPQHF; V: TRBV28; J: TRBJ1-5
CDR3: CASSQERGHQPQHF; V: TRBV4-2; J: TRBJ1-5
CDR3: CASSVGVSARETQYF; V: TRBV9; J: TRBJ2-5
CDR3: CASSRDRGETQYF; V: TRBV11-2; J: TRBJ2-5
CDR3: CASRFQVDEQYF; V: TRBV5-4; J: TRBJ2-7
CDR3: CASSATGGRIGTDTQYF; V: TRBV9; J: TRBJ2-3
CDR3: CASSLAGTPSYGYTF; V: TRBV5-1; J: TRBJ1-2
CDR3: CASSLARDSGYTF; V: TRBV18; J: TRBJ1-2
CDR3: CASKRTGTGQPQHF; V: TRBV6-6; J: TRBJ1-5
CDR3: CASSLGTALGADTQYF; V: TRBV7-9; J: TRBJ2-3
CDR3: CASSFRGGGETQYF; V: TRBV5-1; J: TRBJ2-5
CDR3: CASSLYLRTGVNEQFF; V: TRBV7-2; J: TRBJ2-1
CDR3: CASLGRDSKGSYEQYF; V: TRBV7-2; J: TRBJ2-7
CDR3: CASTILGGEQFF; V: TRBV19; J: TRBJ2-1
CDR3: CASSLRAGTGTGELFF; V: TRBV7-3; J: TRBJ2-2
CDR3: CASSVGQGWNEQFF; V: TRBV5-1; J: TRBJ2-1
CDR3: CASRRLDGGNNEQFF; V: TRBV19; J: TRBJ2-1
CDR3: CASIDRAGGLKLFF; V: TRBV6-1; J: TRBJ1-4
CDR3: CASSPRGRGSGNTIYF; V: TRBV4-1; J: TRBJ1-3
CDR3: CSAGQGAVGDTQYF; V: TRBV29-1; J: TRBJ2-3
CDR3: CASSLIGGRTGNTIYF; V: TRBV7-8; J: TRBJ1-3
CDR3: CASSPGGGANVLTF; V: TRBV5-1; J: TRBJ2-6
CDR3: CASSLGLTLASGGETQYF; V: TRBV7-2; J: TRBJ2-5
CDR3: CAARERRNTGELFF; V: TRBV7-2; J: TRBJ2-2
CDR3: CASSSQAGGPHGTQYF; V: TRBV13; J: TRBJ2-3
CDR3: CASSIGQGTDQPQHF; V: TRBV28; J: TRBJ1-5
CDR3: CASSAGVSEGYTF; V: TRBV28; J: TRBJ1-2